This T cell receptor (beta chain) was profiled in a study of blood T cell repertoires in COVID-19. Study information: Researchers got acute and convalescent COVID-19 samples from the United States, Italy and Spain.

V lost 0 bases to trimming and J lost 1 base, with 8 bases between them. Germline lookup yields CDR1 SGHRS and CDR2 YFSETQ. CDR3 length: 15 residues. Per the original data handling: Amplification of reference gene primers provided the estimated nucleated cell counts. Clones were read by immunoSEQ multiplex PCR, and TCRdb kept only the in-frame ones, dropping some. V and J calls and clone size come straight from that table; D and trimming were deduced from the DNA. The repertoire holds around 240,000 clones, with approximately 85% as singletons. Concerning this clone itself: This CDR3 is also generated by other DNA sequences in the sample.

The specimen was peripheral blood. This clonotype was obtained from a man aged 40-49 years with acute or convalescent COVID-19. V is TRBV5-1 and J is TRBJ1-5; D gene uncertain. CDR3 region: CASSLVPGSNQPQHF. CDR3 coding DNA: TGCGCCAGCAGCTTGGTTCCCGGGAGCAATCAGCCCCAGCATTTT. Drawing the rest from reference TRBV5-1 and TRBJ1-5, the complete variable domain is KAGVTQTPRYLIKTRGQQVTLSCSPISGHRSVSWYQQTPGQGLQFLFEYFSETQRNKGNFPGRFSGRQFSNSRSEMNVSTLELGDSALYLCASSLVPGSNQPQHFGDGTRLSIL.